A selection of T cell receptor beta chains follows, all from one sample in a study of T cells after yellow fever vaccination. A single record per CDR3 protein comes from TCRdb applying MiXCR to the 5' RACE reads. The repertoire consists of 500,000 to 650,000 distinct CDR3 sequences, with 12% occurring once and the leading ten covering 14% to 15%. The starting material was PBMCs, obtained on the day of the yellow fever booster vaccination. These receptors were taken from a man in his thirties or forties who received the YFV17D yellow fever vaccine. CDR3s include the opening cysteine and the closing phenylalanine or tryptophan. The D gene is left open where the match is weak. Clone size appears in some rows only: once, few, many, or a class for an expanded clone.

D: NA; size: NA; length: 14; V: TRBV7-9; J: TRBJ2-1; DNA: TGTGCCAGCAGCGATGAAACAGGATACAATGAGCAGTTCTTC; CDR3: CASSDETGYNEQFF
D: NA; size: many; length: 14; V: TRBV5-6; J: TRBJ2-5; DNA: TGTGCCAGCAGCTTTGGAACAGACCAAGAGACCCAGTACTTC; CDR3: CASSFGTDQETQYF
D: NA; size: NA; length: 13; V: TRBV7-2; J: TRBJ1-1; DNA: TGTGCCAGCAGCCAACAAGGCCACACTGAAGCTTTCTTT; CDR3: CASSQQGHTEAFF
D: TRBD1; size: few; length: 14; V: TRBV25-1; J: TRBJ2-7; DNA: TGTGCCAGCAGTGGGGGGGACAGGGGCTACGAGCAGTACTTC; CDR3: CASSGGDRGYEQYF
D: NA; size: once; length: 14; V: TRBV28; J: TRBJ1-2; DNA: TGTGCCAGCAGTAAACCGACAGTTATTTATGGCTACACCTTC; CDR3: CASSKPTVIYGYTF
D: NA; size: few; length: 14; V: TRBV29-1; J: TRBJ2-7; DNA: TGCAGCGTTGGGGGGTCGGCCGGCTCCTACGAGCAGTACTTC; CDR3: CSVGGSAGSYEQYF
D: NA; size: few; length: 10; V: TRBV20-1; J: TRBJ2-1; DNA: TGCAGTGCCCCCCTGGGGGAGCAGTTCTTC; CDR3: CSAPLGEQFF
D: NA; size: few; length: 16; V: TRBV4-3; J: TRBJ2-6; DNA: TGCGCCAGCAGCCATAACCCGGGGGCTGGGGCCAACGTCCTGACTTTC; CDR3: CASSHNPGAGANVLTF
D: NA; size: NA; length: 17; V: TRBV4-1; J: TRBJ2-1; DNA: TGCGCCAGCAGCCAAGATTGGATCGGGACGGCCACCAATGAGCAGTTCTTC; CDR3: CASSQDWIGTATNEQFF
D: NA; size: NA; length: 15; V: TRBV6-1; J: TRBJ1-6; DNA: TGTGCCAGCAGTCGACAGACGGGAGGGATATCATCCCTCCACTTT; CDR3: CASSRQTGGISSLHF
D: NA; size: NA; length: 17; V: TRBV12-3/TRBV12-4; J: TRBJ1-3; DNA: TGTGCCAGCAGTCCCCACCGCACAGGGAAGTATGAGAACACCATATATTTT; CDR3: CASSPHRTGKYENTIYF
D: NA; size: few; length: 14; V: TRBV5-1; J: TRBJ2-3; DNA: TGCGCCAGCAGAAGCGATAGGATGATGGATACGCAGTATTTT; CDR3: CASRSDRMMDTQYF
D: TRBD1; size: few; length: 17; V: TRBV11-1; J: TRBJ2-7; DNA: TGTGCCAGCAGCCCACGGCTTTCGGGACAGCGAAGCTACGAGCAGTACTTC; CDR3: CASSPRLSGQRSYEQYF
D: NA; size: NA; length: 12; V: TRBV6-6; J: TRBJ1-2; DNA: TGTGCCAGCAACGACTTGGTGTATGGCTACACCTTC; CDR3: CASNDLVYGYTF
D: NA; size: few; length: 14; V: TRBV20-1; J: TRBJ2-7; DNA: TGCAGTGCGCCGACACTCGAAGGGGGATACGAGCAGTACTTC; CDR3: CSAPTLEGGYEQYF
D: NA; size: NA; length: 13; V: TRBV18; J: TRBJ1-4; DNA: TGTGCCAGCTCACCACCAACTAATGAAAAACTGTTTTTT; CDR3: CASSPPTNEKLFF
D: TRBD1; size: NA; length: 11; V: TRBV2; J: TRBJ2-7; DNA: TGTGCCAGCACCGCTGACAGGGAGAAGTACTTC; CDR3: CASTADREKYF
D: TRBD2; size: few; length: 15; V: TRBV6-2/TRBV6-3; J: TRBJ2-1; DNA: TGTGCCAGCACCATAAGCGGGAGTCGTATGAATGAGCAGTTCTTC; CDR3: CASTISGSRMNEQFF
D: NA; size: few; length: 14; V: TRBV7-6; J: TRBJ2-7; DNA: TGTGCCAGCAGCTCGGGGCCTAATACCTACGAGCAGTACTTC; CDR3: CASSSGPNTYEQYF
D: NA; size: NA; length: 12; V: TRBV12-3/TRBV12-4; J: TRBJ2-2; DNA: TGTGCCAGCAGGGGGCCTACCGGGGAGCTGTTTTTT; CDR3: CASRGPTGELFF
D: TRBD2; size: few; length: 13; V: TRBV29-1; J: TRBJ2-3; DNA: TGCAGCGCCGCTAGCGGGAGTTGGAATACGCAGTATTTT; CDR3: CSAASGSWNTQYF
D: NA; size: few; length: 15; V: TRBV5-1; J: TRBJ2-5; DNA: TGCGCCAGCAGCTTAATGACAGGTTTACAAGAGACCCAGTACTTC; CDR3: CASSLMTGLQETQYF
D: NA; size: few; length: 14; V: TRBV12-3/TRBV12-4; J: TRBJ2-7; DNA: TGTGCCAGCAGTTTTTCTTTTGCGGGCGCCGAGCAGTACTTC; CDR3: CASSFSFAGAEQYF
D: TRBD1; size: NA; length: 17; V: TRBV6-1; J: TRBJ1-3; DNA: TGTGCCAGCAGTGACCTCCGGGACAGGGGGTATGGAAACACCATATATTTT; CDR3: CASSDLRDRGYGNTIYF
D: NA; size: NA; length: 19; V: TRBV12-3/TRBV12-4; J: TRBJ2-1; DNA: TGTGCCAGCAGTTTAGTTTGGGGGATTGGTCCTACCTCCTACAATGAGCAGTTCTTC; CDR3: CASSLVWGIGPTSYNEQFF
D: TRBD2; size: few; length: 14; V: TRBV7-3; J: TRBJ2-5; DNA: TGTGCCAGTGCCGGGACTAGAGGATCGCAGACCCAGTACTTC; CDR3: CASAGTRGSQTQYF
D: TRBD2; size: few; length: 16; V: TRBV28; J: TRBJ2-3; DNA: TGTGCCAGCAGTTCAAGCGGGAGGCACCCCCCAGATACGCAGTATTTT; CDR3: CASSSSGRHPPDTQYF
D: NA; size: NA; length: 14; V: TRBV5-1; J: TRBJ1-1; DNA: TGCGCCAGCAGCTCCGCCAGGGGCTACACTGAAGCTTTCTTT; CDR3: CASSSARGYTEAFF
D: NA; size: many; length: 11; V: TRBV12-3/TRBV12-4; J: TRBJ2-4; DNA: TGTGCCAGCAGTTTGTTCGGAGATCAGTACTTC; CDR3: CASSLFGDQYF
D: TRBD2; size: NA; length: 16; V: TRBV11-2; J: TRBJ2-1; DNA: TGTGCCAGCAGACTCGAGGAAAGGTTCGGGGGGGGCGAGCAGTTCTTC; CDR3: CASRLEERFGGGEQFF
D: NA; size: few; length: 13; V: TRBV12-3/TRBV12-4; J: TRBJ2-7; DNA: TGTGCCAGCAGCCCTCCCCAGGGAATGGAGCAGTACTTC; CDR3: CASSPPQGMEQYF
D: NA; size: many; length: 16; V: TRBV6-1; J: TRBJ1-2; DNA: TGTGCCAGCCACGGTCAGCTTGCCTCAGCTAACTATGGCTACACCTTC; CDR3: CASHGQLASANYGYTF
D: NA; size: few; length: 15; V: TRBV4-3; J: TRBJ2-4; DNA: TGCGCCAGCAGCCAAGACCCCGGGCGCAAAAACATTCAGTACTTC; CDR3: CASSQDPGRKNIQYF
D: TRBD2; size: few; length: 16; V: TRBV7-9; J: TRBJ2-1; DNA: TGTGCCAGCAGCTTATCTCGGGCTAGCGGGAACCATGAGCAGTTCTTC; CDR3: CASSLSRASGNHEQFF
D: TRBD1; size: many; length: 15; V: TRBV24-1; J: TRBJ2-1; DNA: TGTGCCACCAGTGACCGGGGACAGGGGATCCATGAGCAGTTCTTC; CDR3: CATSDRGQGIHEQFF
D: TRBD2; size: few; length: 16; V: TRBV27; J: TRBJ2-1; DNA: TGTGCCAGCAGTTTATCGATAGGGACTAGCAGCAATGAGCAGTTCTTC; CDR3: CASSLSIGTSSNEQFF
D: NA; size: many; length: 18; V: TRBV21-1; J: TRBJ2-3; DNA: TGTGCCAGCAGCAAAGGGGTTTTAGACAACTCCGCCACAGATACGCAGTATTTT; CDR3: CASSKGVLDNSATDTQYF
D: NA; size: few; length: 15; V: TRBV7-2; J: TRBJ2-5; DNA: TGTGCCAGCAGCTTAGCAGGGTCTCTCGGAGAGACCCAGTACTTC; CDR3: CASSLAGSLGETQYF
D: NA; size: many; length: 14; V: TRBV19; J: TRBJ2-5; DNA: TGTGCCAGTAGTATCGGACCGACTCAAGAGACCCAGTACTTC; CDR3: CASSIGPTQETQYF
D: TRBD1; size: NA; length: 15; V: TRBV5-1; J: TRBJ2-2; DNA: TGCGCCAGCAATGACAGGGGGCCCGACACCGGGGAGCTGTTTTTT; CDR3: CASNDRGPDTGELFF
D: TRBD2; size: NA; length: 15; V: TRBV7-2; J: TRBJ2-7; DNA: TGTGCCAGCAGCTTAGGTGGCGGGAGCCCGTACGAGCAGTACTTC; CDR3: CASSLGGGSPYEQYF
D: NA; size: few; length: 14; V: TRBV7-2; J: TRBJ1-1; DNA: TGTGCCAGCAGCTTAGAGGCAGGGGTTACTGAAGCTTTCTTT; CDR3: CASSLEAGVTEAFF
D: TRBD1; size: few; length: 17; V: TRBV7-9; J: TRBJ1-5; DNA: TGTGCCAGCAGCTCGGGTGCAGGGACAGGGACCAATCAGCCCCAGCATTTT; CDR3: CASSSGAGTGTNQPQHF
D: TRBD1; size: NA; length: 15; V: TRBV30; J: TRBJ2-2; DNA: TGTGCTCTCTTAACCGGGACAGGTTTTGCTGGGGAGCTGTTTTTT; CDR3: CALLTGTGFAGELFF
D: TRBD2; size: NA; length: 14; V: TRBV7-6; J: TRBJ2-5; DNA: TGTGCCAGCAGCCCAAGCGGGAATGGAGAGACCCAGTACTTC; CDR3: CASSPSGNGETQYF